The entry below gives a single T cell receptor beta chain sequence along with its context. Its specificity is unknown. This record belongs to a study of T cell repertoires in cytomegalovirus infection. Overall study: Carrying CMV and the relevant HLA type showed in public TCR beta signatures.

Each CDR3 protein is one row after TCRdb ran MiXCR on the reads. The data show about 340,000 distinct CDR3 sequences, about 29% seen once. Germline CDR1 and CDR2: MNHEY and SVGEGT. The CDR3 covers 15 residues. V lost 6 bases and J lost 8, with 20 bases in between. Specimen: cultured PBMCs, collected from culture after CMV antigen stimulation. V gene TRBV6-2 or TRBV6-3 combines with J gene TRBJ2-1; D is possibly TRBD2 (5 bases). The receptor's source is a human donor in good health (CMV status not recorded). Some clones in this sample may be carry-over from other donors' samples. The CDR3 sequence: CASSSRSLLGDEQFF. In DNA, the CDR3 is TGTGCCAGCAGCTCGCGGAGTCTCCTCGGGGATGAGCAGTTCTTC.